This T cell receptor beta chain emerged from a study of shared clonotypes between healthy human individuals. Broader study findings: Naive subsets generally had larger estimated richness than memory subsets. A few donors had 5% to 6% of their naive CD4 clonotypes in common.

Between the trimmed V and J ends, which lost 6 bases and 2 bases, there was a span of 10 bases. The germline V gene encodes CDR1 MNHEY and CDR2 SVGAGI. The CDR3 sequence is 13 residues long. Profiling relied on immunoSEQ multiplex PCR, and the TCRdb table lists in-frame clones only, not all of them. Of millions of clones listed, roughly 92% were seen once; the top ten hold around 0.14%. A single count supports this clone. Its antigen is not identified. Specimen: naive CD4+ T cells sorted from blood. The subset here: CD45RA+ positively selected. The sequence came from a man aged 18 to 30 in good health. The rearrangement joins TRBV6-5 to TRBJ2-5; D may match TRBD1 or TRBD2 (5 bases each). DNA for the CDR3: TGTGCCAGCAGACGGGACCCTCAAGAGACCCAGTACTTC. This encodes CASRRDPQETQYF.